What follows are 18 T cell receptor beta chains derived from one specimen sequenced in a study of blood T cell repertoires in COVID-19. Assay: immunoSEQ multiplex PCR; the TCRdb copy retains only in-frame clones and omits some. Here the sample spans about 250,000 clones, around 84% being singletons. The sample taken for sequencing was PBMCs or T cells enriched from blood (not recorded which). These receptors were collected from a man younger than 35 who had recovered from COVID-19.

This clone has just a few counts. The gene calls are TRBV6-5 and TRBJ1-2, with D perhaps TRBD1 (5 bases). Between the trimmed V and J ends, which lost 10 bases and 2 bases, there was a span of 20 bases. Per germline, CDR1 MNHEY and CDR2 SVGAGI. The CDR3 contains 15 residues. DNA for the CDR3: TGTGCCACCGTAAGGGCAGGGCAAAGAAACTATGGCTACACCTTC. This encodes CATVRAGQRNYGYTF.

The rearrangement uses TRBV19 and TRBJ2-3, with 10 bases matching TRBD1. V shed 8 bases and J 2 bases; nucleotides not matched to a gene: 7. Germline CDR1 is LNHDA and CDR2 is SQIVND (reference sequence). The CDR3 spans 15 residues. This CDR3 reads CASRDRGRLTDTQYF. For the CDR3, the DNA is TGTGCCAGTCGAGACAGGGGGCGACTCACAGATACGCAGTATTTT.

This clone was counted a few times. The V call is TRBV7-9, the J call TRBJ1-4, with 8 positions matching TRBD1. Germline lookup yields CDR1 SEHNR and CDR2 FQNEAQ (reference sequence). Trimming took 0 bases from V and 4 from J; bases not matched to a gene: 7. CDR3 length equals 17 residues. The CDR3 nucleotides are TGTGCCAGCAGCTTAGCCTTTCCGGGACAGGATAATGAAAAACTGTTTTTT. The encoded protein is CASSLAFPGQDNEKLFF. The full variable domain, completed using reference TRBV7-9 and TRBJ1-4, is DTGVSQNPRHKITKRGQNVTFRCDPISEHNRLYWYRQTLGQGPEFLTYFQNEAQLEKSRLLSDRFSAERPKGSFSTLEIQRTEQGDSAMYLCASSLAFPGQDNEKLFFGSGTQLSVL.

The V and J genes are TRBV15 and TRBJ1-1, with 7 bases that match TRBD1. CDR1 is LNHNV, CDR2 YYDKDF, per germline (reference sequence). The J segment lost 1 base and the V segment lost 4 bases, leaving 6 bases of the junction unmatched. The CDR3 totals 15 residues. The CDR3, as DNA: TGTGCCACCAGCACCACAGGGGAAAAGAACACTGAAGCTTTCTTT. It yields the protein CATSTTGEKNTEAFF. Based on the CDR3 plus reference TRBV15 and TRBJ1-1, the full variable domain is DAMVIQNPRYQVTQFGKPVTLSCSQTLNHNVMYWYQQKSSQAPKLLFHYYDKDFNNEADTPDNFQSRRPNTSFCFLDIRSPGLGDTAMYLCATSTTGEKNTEAFFGQGTRLTVV.

This chain connects TRBV3-1 (or the pseudogene TRBV3-2) to TRBJ2-3; 8 nucleotides match TRBD2. The J segment lost 0 bases and the V segment lost 1 base, leaving 0 bases of the junction unmatched. CDR1 LGHDT and CDR2 YNNKEL come from the germline V gene (reference sequence). This CDR3 contains 15 residues. DNA of the CDR3: TGTGCCAGCAGCCAAGGGACTAGCAGCACAGATACGCAGTATTTT. It yields the protein CASSQGTSSTDTQYF.

The CDR3, as DNA: TGTGCCAGCAGCTTCACTAGCGGGGGCACAGATACGCAGTATTTT. As protein: CASSFTSGGTDTQYF. V and J are TRBV7-3 and TRBJ2-3, with 10 nucleotides matching TRBD2. V was clipped by 3 bases and J by 1 base; unmatched bases: 1. The CDR3 runs to 15 residues. Per the germline V gene, CDR1 is SGHTA and CDR2 is FQGTGA.

The CDR3 reads CSVVVANTGELFF. The CDR3 DNA sequence: TGCAGCGTTGTTGTCGCGAACACCGGGGAGCTGTTTTTT. V and J are TRBV29-1 and TRBJ2-2; D unclear. The CDR3 loop spans 13 amino acids. CDR1 is SQVTM, CDR2 ANQGSEA, per germline. V shed 4 bases and J shed 0 bases, with 6 bases lying between them.

Regarding this clone: Additional DNA sequences in this sample encode the identical CDR3. This chain connects TRBV11-2 to TRBJ1-5, with unresolved D. The CDR3 covers 13 residues. Germline V CDR1 and CDR2: SGHAT, FQNNGV. Between the trimmed V and J ends, which lost 0 bases and 6 bases, there was a span of 6 bases. DNA of the CDR3: TGTGCCAGCAGCTTAGATTATAGTCAGCCCCAGCATTTT. Its translation is CASSLDYSQPQHF.

The DNA of the CDR3 is TGTGCCAGCTCCTACGGACAGGCTGCCTTGGGTACGCAGTATTTT. Protein: CASSYGQAALGTQYF. The chain recombines TRBV6-5 with TRBJ2-3; the match to TRBD1 covers 7 bases. V was pared by 8 bases and J by 8 bases, with 16 bases of the junction left unmatched. The CDR3 runs 15 residues. Germline CDR1 reads MNHEY; CDR2 reads SVGAGI.

V usage is TRBV3-1 (or the pseudogene TRBV3-2) and J usage is TRBJ2-2; tentative D call: TRBD2 (6 bases). The CDR3 is 13 residues long. V was trimmed by 4 bases and J by 5 bases, leaving 8 bases between them. Germline loops: CDR1 LGHDT, CDR2 YNNKEL (reference sequence). The CDR3 loop is CASSLGGTGELFF. The CDR3 bases are TGTGCCAGCAGCCTTGGGGGGACCGGGGAGCTGTTTTTT.

The CDR3 bases are TGTGCCAGCAGCCAAGGTCCAGGGGAAAATGAAAAACTGTTTTTT. The encoded protein is CASSQGPGENEKLFF. This chain connects TRBV3-1 (or the pseudogene TRBV3-2) to TRBJ1-4; tentatively, D is TRBD1 (6 bases). V was trimmed by 1 base and J by 5 bases, leaving 11 bases between them. Germline CDR1 LGHDT, CDR2 YNNKEL (reference sequence). The CDR3 runs 15 residues.

The CDR3 here is CAISGDTTGTDTQYF. The CDR3 nucleotides read TGTGCCATCAGTGGGGACACCACAGGGACAGATACGCAGTATTTT. The V gene is TRBV10-3, the J gene TRBJ2-3; TRBD1 might be the D (6 bases). Germline CDR1 is ENHRY and CDR2 is SYGVKD. The ends were cut back, 4 bases at V and 3 bases at J, with 14 bases in the middle. CDR3 length: 15 amino acids.

This sequence joins TRBV27 and TRBJ2-1; 12 bases map to TRBD2. The CDR3 has 15 residues. The V gene's germline CDR1 is MNHEY and CDR2 SMNVEV (reference sequence). V was pared by 4 bases and J by 4 bases, with 2 bases of the junction left unmatched. In nucleotides, the CDR3 is TGTGCCAGCAGTTCGACTAGCGGGAGATACAATGAGCAGTTCTTC. Its translation: CASSSTSGRYNEQFF.

The CDR3 loop reads CASSSPFGTSGSGETQYF. The CDR3 nucleotides read TGTGCCAGCAGCTCACCCTTCGGGACTAGCGGGAGCGGAGAGACCCAGTACTTC. The chain is built from TRBV5-8 and TRBJ2-5; the match to TRBD2 covers 14 bases. V shed 3 bases, J shed 4 bases, and the junction held 11 bases outside the gene matches. This CDR3 contains 18 residues. From germline, CDR1 is SGHTS and CDR2 YDEGEE.

This clone has only one observation. This rearrangement joins TRBV7-8 to TRBJ2-3, with a weak D call TRBD2 (5 bases). Germline-derived CDR1 and CDR2 are SGHVS and FQNEAQ. The CDR3 consists of 15 residues. V was cut by 2 bases and J by 0 bases, with 9 bases left in between. For the CDR3, the DNA is TGTGCCAGCAGCTTATACGAGGGTAGCACAGATACGCAGTATTTT. It codes for CASSLYEGSTDTQYF.

The rearrangement joins TRBV6-2 or TRBV6-3 to TRBJ2-2; tentative D call: TRBD2 (6 bases). CDR1 MNHEY and CDR2 SVGEGT come from the germline V gene. Trimming shortened V by 5 bases and J by 2 bases, and 9 bases separated the two germline ends. This CDR3 has 14 amino acids. The CDR3 spells CASSRDLNTGELFF. The DNA for the CDR3 is TGTGCCAGCAGTCGGGACTTAAACACCGGGGAGCTGTTTTTT.

This clone was observed a few times. CDR3: CASSLPGSANYGYTF. The CDR3, as DNA: TGTGCCAGCAGTTTGCCTGGCTCAGCTAACTATGGCTACACCTTC. The rearrangement uses TRBV28 and TRBJ1-2; D not resolved. The CDR3 loop spans 15 amino acids. V dropped 3 bases and J dropped 0 bases, with 11 bases sitting between them. Germline-derived CDR1 and CDR2 are MDHEN and SYDVKM.

The V call is TRBV5-5, the J call TRBJ1-5, with 8 nucleotides matching TRBD1. Germline CDR1 SGHKS, CDR2 YYEKEE (reference sequence). CDR3 length: 15 residues. V was clipped by 5 bases and J by 4 bases; unmatched bases: 8. This CDR3 is CASSRDRMTNQPQHF. The CDR3 region has the DNA TGTGCCAGCAGTCGGGACAGGATGACAAATCAGCCCCAGCATTTT.